The rows below give T cell receptor beta chains drawn from one sample of a study of human T cells and chemical hapten exposure. A single record per CDR3 protein comes from TCRdb applying MiXCR to the RACE reads. The data show approximately 52,000 distinct CDR3 sequences, with about 9.6% seen just once and approximately 10% held by the top ten. Sequencing was performed on whole blood, taken in connection with sensitization to the hapten diphenylcyclopropenone (DPC). Source of these receptors: a woman aged 30 to 39 with alopecia areata. Some clones in this sample may be carry-over from other donors' samples. Each CDR3 is given with its conserved first and last residue. D genes are given only for firm matches. The size field is filled for only some rows; it gives once, few, many or a size class.

cdr3_aa cdr3_nt j_call v_call d_call clone_size
CASSKLRTAPNQETQYF TGTGCCAGCAGCAAATTACGGACAGCACCGAACCAAGAGACCCAGTACTTC TRBJ2-5 TRBV21-1 . .
CAWKGNGEQYF TGTGCCTGGAAAGGGAACGGCGAGCAGTACTTC TRBJ2-7 TRBV30 . medium-sized
CARGRVEERGPDTQYF TGCGCCAGGGGGAGGGTGGAGGAGCGGGGCCCAGATACGCAGTATTTT TRBJ2-3 TRBV4-3 TRBD2 few
CSARERTSVNYEQYF TGCAGTGCTAGAGAGCGGACTAGCGTAAACTACGAGCAGTACTTC TRBJ2-7 TRBV20-1 TRBD2 few
CSARVPGPNQPQHF TGCAGTGCTAGAGTGCCCGGGCCCAATCAGCCCCAGCATTTT TRBJ1-5 TRBV20-1 . few
CASSPLMATNEKLFF TGTGCCAGCTCACCTCTTATGGCAACTAATGAAAAACTGTTTTTT TRBJ1-4 TRBV18 . few
CASSLYGNTGELFF TGCGCCAGCAGCTTGTATGGGAACACCGGGGAGCTGTTTTTT TRBJ2-2 TRBV5-1 . few
CASRSGNQPQHF TGTGCCAGCAGGTCTGGGAATCAGCCCCAGCATTTT TRBJ1-5 TRBV6-5 . many
CACSDTGGDEKLFF TGTGCCTGCAGCGATACAGGGGGCGATGAAAAACTGTTTTTT TRBJ1-4 TRBV7-2 TRBD1 .
CASSQDRPTAAFF TGCGCCAGCAGCCAAGATCGACCGACAGCTGCTTTCTTT TRBJ1-1 TRBV4-1 . few